This T cell receptor beta chain stems from a study of a mutant IDH1 vaccine in newly diagnosed glioma. Across the whole study: Vaccine dosing followed radiotherapy by 4-6 weeks, or accompanied temozolomide cycles. Broader study findings: Immune responses induced by the vaccine were seen in 93.3% of patients, spanning multiple MHC alleles.

Time point noted: week 47, end of study. In the vaccine, a single dose held 300 ug of the mutant IDH1 20-mer peptide, along with topical imiquimod. New WHO grade 3 or 4 astrocytomas that were IDH1-mutant and ATRX-lost occurred in the donors. The V and J ends lost 2 bases and 7 bases respectively, with 12 bases between them. From germline, CDR1 is SGHRS and CDR2 YFSETQ. The CDR3 extends over 13 amino acids. Clones were sequenced by immunoSEQ multiplex PCR, and TCRdb holds only the in-frame ones, with some missing. The table records approximately 60,000 clones, roughly four fifths of them present only once. Concerning this clone itself: Antigen: not known.

The sequenced sample was PBMCs, obtained from a glioma patient whose treatment included an IDH1 peptide vaccine. V gene TRBV5-1 combines with J gene TRBJ1-2; tentative D call: TRBD1 (6 bases). This TCR was recovered from a man aged 25 to 40 with glioma. The CDR3, as DNA: TGCGCCAGCAGCTTCACGGGGGCCGGTGGCTACACCTTC. This encodes CASSFTGAGGYTF.